These 20 T cell receptor beta chains were all obtained from the same sample, sequenced in a study of early T cells in non-severe SARS-CoV-2 infection. TCRdb redid the calling of the 5' RACE reads with MiXCR, one entry per CDR3 protein. The sample records roughly 20,000 distinct CDR3 sequences, 5% to 6% being singletons. Sequencing was performed on whole blood, taken at baseline. Every receptor here comes from an adult who was a healthcare worker with PCR-confirmed SARS-CoV-2 infection or an uninfected control (not recorded which).

The V call is TRBV6-2 or TRBV6-3, the J call TRBJ2-1; D is unresolved. The CDR3 is 12 residues long. Germline V gene sequence: CDR1 MNHEY, CDR2 SVGEGT. V was trimmed by 6 bases and J by 6 bases, leaving 9 bases between them. The CDR3 sequence is CASSPQTNEQFF. As DNA, the CDR3 is TGTGCCAGCAGCCCTCAAACCAATGAGCAGTTCTTC.

This clonotype came up many times. The rearrangement links TRBV12-3 or TRBV12-4 to TRBJ2-6; unclear D gene. This CDR3 is 13 amino acids long. V was pared by 8 bases and J by 4 bases, with 9 bases between. The CDR3 sequence is CASRASGANVLTF. The CDR3 DNA reads as TGTGCCAGCCGGGCGTCCGGGGCCAACGTCCTGACTTTC.

This clonotype was seen only a few times. The rearrangement joins TRBV12-3 or TRBV12-4 to TRBJ1-1; 8 bases match TRBD1. J gave up 7 bases and V 6 bases, and 13 bases lay outside the gene matches. The CDR3 spans 15 residues. CDR3 DNA sequence: TGTGCCAGCAGCCTAGGACAGGGAGGATGGGGTGAAGCTTTCTTT. Translation gives CASSLGQGGWGEAFF.

This clonotype was seen repeatedly, ten times or more. The gene calls are TRBV20-1 and TRBJ1-1; possible D gene TRBD1, 6 bases. The CDR3 loop spans 14 amino acids. The V gene lost 6 bases and the J gene lost 5 bases, with 19 bases spanning the gap. The germline gives CDR1 DFQATT, CDR2 SNEGSKA (reference sequence). CDR3 nucleotide sequence: TGCAGTGCCAATACCTTGCAGGGGTATACTGAAGCTTTCTTT. Protein sequence: CSANTLQGYTEAFF.

There are many counts of this clonotype. This rearrangement joins TRBV29-1 to TRBJ1-2; TRBD1 might be the D (5 bases). CDR1 SQVTM and CDR2 ANQGSEA come from the germline V gene. The CDR3 loop spans 15 amino acids. Trimming stripped 7 bases from V and 0 bases from J, with 18 bases between. The CDR3, as DNA: TGCAGCGGGGAGCTCCGGGACGGAACTAACTATGGCTACACCTTC. This codes for CSGELRDGTNYGYTF. Drawing the rest from reference TRBV29-1 and TRBJ1-2, the complete variable domain is SAVISQKPSRDICQRGTSLTIQCQVDSQVTMMFWYRQQPGQSLTLIATANQGSEATYESGFVIDKFPISRPNLTFSTLTVSNMSPEDSSIYLCSGELRDGTNYGYTFGSGTRLTVV.

V gene TRBV7-8 combines with J gene TRBJ2-6; D is tentatively TRBD1 or TRBD2 (5 bases each). Germline CDR1 and CDR2: SGHVS and FQNEAQ. Trimming left V 4 bases short and J 0 bases short, with 10 bases between. The CDR3 has 16 amino acids. This CDR3 is CASSWGPFSGANVLTF. CDR3 bases: TGTGCCAGCAGCTGGGGACCGTTCTCTGGGGCCAACGTCCTGACTTTC.

This clonotype occurred a few times. The rearrangement uses TRBV4-3 and TRBJ1-2; D is unclear. Germline CDR1 LGHNA, CDR2 YSLEER. V lost 1 base and J 3 bases, leaving 12 bases between the germline ends. This CDR3 comprises 15 residues. CDR3 region: CASSQGPGDYYGYTF. The CDR3 DNA sequence: TGCGCCAGCAGCCAAGGGCCCGGGGATTACTATGGCTACACCTTC.

The V gene is TRBV2, the J gene TRBJ2-2; D is ambiguous. The germline V gene has CDR1 SNHLY and CDR2 FYNNEI. The V and J ends lost 3 bases and 4 bases respectively, with 9 bases between them. CDR3 length: 14 residues. The CDR3 region has the DNA TGTGCCAGCAGTGATCCTCCTGCCACCGGGGAGCTGTTTTTT. It specifies CASSDPPATGELFF.

The CDR3 DNA is TGCGCCAGCAGTGATTGGGGTTCGAGCTCCTACGAGCAGTACTTC. The encoded protein is CASSDWGSSSYEQYF. The rearrangement links TRBV10-2 to TRBJ2-7; no definite D call. Germline V lookup: CDR1 WSHSY, CDR2 SAAADI. CDR3 length equals 15 residues. V lost 3 bases, J lost 0 bases, and 12 bases lay in between.

This clonotype was picked up a small number of times. The chain uses TRBV7-2 and TRBJ1-6; TRBD1 matches at 9 bases. Losses at the gene ends were 5 bases for V and 7 bases for J; bases not matched to a gene: 12. CDR1 SGHTA and CDR2 FQGNSA come from the germline V gene. The CDR3 loop spans 17 amino acids. The CDR3 reads CASSIDGQGLWNSPLHF. DNA for the CDR3: TGTGCCAGCAGCATAGACGGACAGGGGCTTTGGAATTCACCCCTCCACTTT.

This clonotype was counted many times. The rearrangement uses TRBV20-1 and TRBJ1-6; no firm D call. This CDR3 is 16 amino acids long. Per the germline V gene, CDR1 is DFQATT and CDR2 is SNEGSKA (reference sequence). Trimming left V 3 bases short and J 0 bases short, with 12 bases between. CDR3 sequence reads: CSARTLRSSYNSPLHF. DNA of the CDR3: TGCAGTGCTAGGACACTACGGAGCTCCTATAATTCACCCCTCCACTTT.

The V and J genes are TRBV14 and TRBJ2-2; tentative D call: TRBD2 (5 bases). V was clipped by 4 bases and J by 5 bases, with 11 bases between them. The CDR3 loop spans 14 amino acids. CDR1 and CDR2 (germline): SGHDN, FVKESK. The CDR3 loop is CASSLGLTTGELFF. Here the CDR3 DNA reads TGTGCCAGCAGCCTCGGACTCACGACCGGGGAGCTGTTTTTT.

This clonotype came up a few times. The DNA for the CDR3 is TGTGCCAGCAGACGGGATCTGGGGATTAAAAACATTCAGTACTTC. It codes for CASRRDLGIKNIQYF. The chain recombines TRBV7-2 with TRBJ2-4, with D perhaps TRBD2 (5 bases). This CDR3 has 15 amino acids. V lost 6 bases and J 4 bases, leaving 16 bases between the germline ends. In germline, CDR1 is SGHTA, CDR2 FQGNSA.

This clonotype was seen ten or more times. This rearrangement joins TRBV6-2 or TRBV6-3 to TRBJ2-7; unclear D gene. Germline V gene data show CDR1 as MNHEY and CDR2 as SVGEGT. The length of the CDR3 is 11 residues. Trimming stripped 4 bases from V and 7 bases from J, with 8 bases between. CDR3 protein: CASSSAREQYF. The DNA of the CDR3 is TGTGCCAGCAGTTCCGCAAGAGAGCAGTACTTC.

The chain carries TRBV5-1 and TRBJ2-5; D is possibly TRBD1 or TRBD2 (5 bases each). V was clipped by 3 bases and J by 2 bases, with 14 bases between them. CDR3 size: 15 residues. Germline loops: CDR1 SGHRS, CDR2 YFSETQ. CDR3 region: CASSWRLGRQETQYF. The CDR3 DNA reads TGCGCCAGCAGCTGGAGGCTGGGGCGTCAAGAGACCCAGTACTTC.

This clonotype was seen ten or more times. V usage is TRBV11-2 and J usage is TRBJ1-4; D is perhaps TRBD1 (5 bases). V was clipped by 8 bases and J by 4 bases, with 17 bases between them. The germline CDR1 and CDR2 sequences are SGHAT and FQNNGV. This CDR3 is 15 amino acids long. CDR3 coding DNA: TGTGCCAGCGGAAAAGGGGTTTCGGGTAATGAAAAACTGTTTTTT. Its translation: CASGKGVSGNEKLFF.

At least ten counts were recorded for this clonotype. This chain uses TRBV7-3 with TRBJ2-5; 7 bases line up with TRBD2. V lost 4 bases, J lost 2 bases, and 19 bases stayed unmatched. Germline V CDR1 and CDR2: SGHTA, FQGTGA. The CDR3 totals 19 residues. The chain's CDR3 is CASSSTPMWSAGEQETQYF. The CDR3 DNA sequence: TGTGCCAGCAGCTCCACCCCCATGTGGTCGGCGGGGGAACAAGAGACCCAGTACTTC.

This clonotype was seen more than once but under ten times. The chain links TRBV20-1 to TRBJ2-1; 7 bases match TRBD2. Germline V gene sequence: CDR1 DFQATT, CDR2 SNEGSKA (reference sequence). Losses at the gene ends were 4 bases for V and 0 bases for J; bases not matched to a gene: 0. The CDR3 is 13 amino acids. This chain's CDR3 is CSATSGSYNEQFF. As DNA, the CDR3 is TGCAGTGCTACTAGCGGCTCCTACAATGAGCAGTTCTTC.

The chain combines TRBV3-1 with TRBJ1-2; D may be TRBD1 (5 bases). The V end was cut by 6 bases, the J end by 2 bases, with 10 bases between. The CDR3 length is 13 residues. The germline CDR1 and CDR2 sequences are LGHDT and YNNKEL (reference sequence). DNA for the CDR3: TGTGCCAGCAGTTCTGACAGCAACTATGGCTACACCTTC. Translated, it gives CASSSDSNYGYTF.

This chain uses TRBV11-2 with TRBJ2-7, with 10 bases lining up with TRBD1. Germline lookup yields CDR1 SGHAT and CDR2 FQNNGV. Trimming took 5 bases from V and 3 from J; bases not matched to a gene: 10. There are 16 residues in the CDR3. The CDR3 reads CASSEYRDRGFYEQYF. The CDR3 DNA reads as TGTGCCAGCAGCGAGTACCGGGACAGGGGATTCTACGAGCAGTACTTC. Full variable domain (missing parts from reference TRBV11-2 and TRBJ2-7): EAGVAQSPRYKIIEKRQSVAFWCNPISGHATLYWYQQILGQGPKLLIQFQNNGVVDDSQLPKDRFSAERLKGVDSTLKIQPAKLEDSAVYLCASSEYRDRGFYEQYFGPGTRLTVT.